The 30 T cell receptor beta chains listed next were all sequenced from one sample in a study of identical twins listed by TCRdb under 2016. The method behind the library was 5' RACE. The sequencing machine was an Illumina HiSeq 2000. The raw public reads went through TCRdb reprocessing: fastp at Q25, MiXCR clone calling, in-frame beta chains kept. Entries that share a CDR3 protein sequence are merged under the most common genes and DNA. In all, the sample holds some 1,600,000 distinct CDR3 sequences, and about 30% of those were seen once. The ten largest make up around 0.25% of the sample. Sample: cord blood. The receptors were gathered from a newborn girl in good health.

This rearrangement joins TRBV20-1 to TRBJ1-2; D gene ambiguous. Germline V CDR1 and CDR2: DFQATT, SNEGSKA (reference sequence). V gave up 0 bases and J gave up 8 bases, with 10 bases separating them. This CDR3 has 12 amino acids. The CDR3 sequence is CSARDIGRGYTF. CDR3 in DNA: TGCAGTGCTAGAGATATAGGGAGAGGCTACACCTTC.

In its sample, this clonotype was seen a few times. CDR3 sequence: CASRLTLGESYEQYF. For the CDR3, the DNA is TGTGCCAGCAGGCTAACCCTAGGAGAATCCTACGAGCAGTACTTC. V and J are TRBV27 and TRBJ2-7; D is unclear. The CDR3 has 15 residues. Germline CDR1 MNHEY, CDR2 SMNVEV (reference sequence). V was clipped by 6 bases and J by 1 base, with 16 bases between them.

This clonotype occurred a few times. The chain uses TRBV12-3 or TRBV12-4 and TRBJ2-1; no clear D. The CDR3 has 14 residues. Trimming cost V 7 bases and J 4 bases, with 14 bases left between them. The CDR3, as DNA: TGTGCCAGCACCAGGCTAAGCCAATACAATGAGCAGTTCTTC. It is translated as CASTRLSQYNEQFF.

This chain connects TRBV4-2 to TRBJ2-7; tentative D call: TRBD1 (6 bases). The CDR3 runs 17 residues. Germline V gene data show CDR1 as LGHNA and CDR2 as YNFKEQ. V dropped 0 bases and J dropped 2 bases, with 17 bases sitting between them. In DNA, the CDR3 is TGTGCCAGCAGCCAAGAGTTTGGAGGACAGCCAGCCTACGAGCAGTACTTC. The encoded protein is CASSQEFGGQPAYEQYF.

This clonotype was detected only a few times. The chain couples TRBV4-1 to TRBJ2-7, with 9 positions matching TRBD2. Per germline, CDR1 MGHRA and CDR2 YSYEKL. After removal of 4 bases from V and 1 base from J, the junction contained 5 bases not matched to a gene. This CDR3 contains 15 residues. CDR3 region: CASSRSGSPSYEQYF. CDR3 DNA: TGCGCCAGCAGCCGTAGCGGGAGTCCTTCCTACGAGCAGTACTTC.

V and J are TRBV20-1 and TRBJ2-3; D is tentatively TRBD1 or TRBD2 (5 bases each). This CDR3 is built from 15 residues. Germline V lookup: CDR1 DFQATT, CDR2 SNEGSKA (reference sequence). Trimming pared 5 bases from V and 6 bases from J, leaving 21 bases between. DNA for the CDR3: TGCAGTGCTGAGGGGACCGCAAGGGGAGACGATACGCAGTATTTT. It yields the protein CSAEGTARGDDTQYF.

The sample holds many counts of this clonotype. The chain links TRBV4-2 to TRBJ1-4; 9 bases fit TRBD1. Trimming at V came to 0 bases and at J to 6 bases, leaving 5 bases not matched to a gene. This CDR3 region has 16 residues. The germline V gene has CDR1 LGHNA and CDR2 YNFKEQ. The CDR3 bases are TGTGCCAGCAGCCAAGATCCTGGACAGGGGTATGAAAAACTGTTTTTT. Residues: CASSQDPGQGYEKLFF.

The chain has TRBV7-9 and TRBJ2-1, with 7 bases lining up with TRBD2. The V and J ends lost 1 base and 4 bases, in that order; junction bases with no gene match: 10. Per the germline V gene, CDR1 is SEHNR and CDR2 is FQNEAQ (reference sequence). CDR3 length equals 17 residues. CDR3 region: CASSLGTRGVSYNEQFF. CDR3 nucleotide sequence: TGTGCCAGCAGCTTAGGGACTAGGGGAGTTTCTTACAATGAGCAGTTCTTC.

This chain uses TRBV4-1 with TRBJ2-1; 8 bases are a match to TRBD2. J lost 6 bases, V lost 2 bases, and 9 bases had no gene match. This CDR3 is built from 16 residues. The germline V gene has CDR1 MGHRA and CDR2 YSYEKL. CDR3 DNA sequence: TGCGCCAGCAGCCAAACTAGGACTAGCCGGGCCAATGAGCAGTTCTTC. Translating it yields CASSQTRTSRANEQFF.

This clonotype appeared a few times. V gene TRBV5-4 combines with J gene TRBJ2-1, with TRBD2 identical over 12 bases. Trimming at V came to 7 bases and at J to 7 bases, leaving 9 bases not matched to a gene. The CDR3 extends over 15 amino acids. CDR1 is SGHNT, CDR2 YYREEE, per germline (reference sequence). The CDR3 nucleotides read TGTGCCAGCCGTGATCTAGCGGGAGGGCCAAATGAGCAGTTCTTC. It encodes CASRDLAGGPNEQFF.

This clonotype has just a few counts. This chain links TRBV15 with TRBJ1-2; TRBD1 might be the D (5 bases). Germline V CDR1 and CDR2: LNHNV, YYDKDF (reference sequence). The ends were cut back, 6 bases at V and 0 bases at J, with 14 bases in the middle. This CDR3 is 15 amino acids long. In nucleotides, the CDR3 is TGTGCCACCAGTAGTAAGCGGGGGGCTAACTATGGCTACACCTTC. This sequence encodes CATSSKRGANYGYTF.

This clonotype has a handful of counts. The rearrangement uses TRBV29-1 and TRBJ1-6, with D maybe TRBD1 (6 bases). The V gene's germline CDR1 is SQVTM and CDR2 ANQGSEA. The CDR3 has 15 amino acids. The CDR3 DNA reads TGCACGGCGCTATACCGAGACAGGCCCGGATCACCCCTCCACTTT. Translated: CTALYRDRPGSPLHF. Variable domain in full (rest from reference TRBV29-1 and TRBJ1-6): SAVISQKPSRDICQRGTSLTIQCQVDSQVTMMFWYRQQPGQSLTLIATANQGSEATYESGFVIDKFPISRPNLTFSTLTVSNMSPEDSSIYLCTALYRDRPGSPLHFGNGTRLTVT.

This clonotype was counted between two and nine times. The genes are TRBV7-8 and TRBJ2-3, with unresolved D. Per germline, CDR1 SGHVS and CDR2 FQNEAQ. This CDR3 comprises 16 residues. Deletions cut 5 bases from V and 0 bases from J, with 15 bases between. The CDR3 reads CASSIRFGPSTDTQYF. CDR3 DNA: TGTGCCAGCAGCATCCGGTTTGGGCCTAGCACAGATACGCAGTATTTT.

V is TRBV3-1 and J is TRBJ2-3, with 15 bases identical to TRBD2. CDR1 LGHDT and CDR2 YNNKEL come from the germline V gene (reference sequence). J lost 5 bases, V lost 6 bases, and 3 bases had no gene match. The CDR3 is 15 residues long. CDR3 protein: CASRGLAGGEDTQYF. The CDR3 DNA is TGTGCCAGCAGGGGACTAGCGGGAGGAGAAGATACGCAGTATTTT.

This clonotype was observed a few times. The junction departs from germline at one end; a sequencing error may be responsible. The gene calls are TRBV25-1 and TRBJ2-1; a weak D match, TRBD2 (6 bases). The V gene's germline CDR1 is MGHDK and CDR2 SYGVNS. The CDR3 loop spans 16 amino acids. The CDR3 bases are TGTGCCAGCAGCGAATTGGAGACTAGGACCTACAATGAGCAGTTCTTC. Encoded protein: CASSELETRTYNEQFF.

The table lists this clonotype with a count of one. The chain recombines TRBV4-2 with TRBJ2-3; D not resolved. Germline V CDR1 and CDR2: LGHNA, YNFKEQ. V was cut by 2 bases and J by 0 bases, with 9 bases left in between. This CDR3 comprises 15 residues. The CDR3 nucleotides read TGTGCCAGCAGCCAACGCAGCCATAGCACAGATACGCAGTATTTT. Translating it yields CASSQRSHSTDTQYF.

For this clonotype: Germline and junction disagree at one end, which may indicate a read error. The chain combines TRBV4-1 with TRBJ2-3; tentatively, D is TRBD1 or TRBD2 (6 bases each). The CDR3 sequence is 14 residues long. CDR1 is MGHRA, CDR2 YSYEKL, per germline. The CDR3 loop is CASRGWGDTGTQYF. DNA of the CDR3: TGCGCCAGCAGAGGGTGGGGGGACACAGGTACGCAGTATTTT.

This clonotype has a handful of counts. The chain joins TRBV27 to TRBJ2-3; D possibly matches TRBD1 or TRBD2 (5 bases each). CDR3 size: 13 residues. CDR1 is MNHEY, CDR2 SMNVEV, per germline (reference sequence). V was clipped by 4 bases and J by 7 bases, with 12 bases between them. CDR3 DNA sequence: TGTGCCAGCAGTTCGACAGAGCGGAATACGCAGTATTTT. Translated: CASSSTERNTQYF.

The rearrangement uses TRBV27 and TRBJ2-1; tentatively, D is TRBD1 or TRBD2 (5 bases each). V lost 2 bases to trimming and J lost 13 bases, with 12 bases between them. CDR3 length equals 12 residues. In germline, CDR1 is MNHEY, CDR2 SMNVEV (reference sequence). CDR3 amino acids: CASSLIGGTQFF. DNA for the CDR3: TGTGCCAGCAGTTTAATCGGTGGGACCCAGTTCTTC.

The chain couples TRBV11-2 to TRBJ2-5; D not resolved. The germline V gene encodes CDR1 SGHAT and CDR2 FQNNGV. V gave up 3 bases and J gave up 0 bases, with 14 bases separating them. The CDR3 is 16 amino acids. The CDR3 sequence: CASSFISLGYQETQYF. CDR3 DNA: TGTGCCAGCAGCTTTATCTCTTTGGGGTACCAAGAGACCCAGTACTTC.

In the case of this clonotype: A much larger clone differs from this one at a single base, so this may be a read error. The rearrangement joins TRBV29-1 to TRBJ2-5, with D perhaps matching TRBD2 (6 bases). Germline V gene sequence: CDR1 SQVTM, CDR2 ANQGSEA. The CDR3 runs 12 residues. The CDR3: CKISGVGDEQYF. DNA for the CDR3: TGCAAAATTAGCGGTGTGGGCGATGAGCAGTACTTC.

The J gene is TRBJ1-1, the V gene TRBV21-1. TRBV21-1 represents a pseudogene. The CDR3 totals 13 residues. In nucleotides, the CDR3 is TGTGCCAGCACCTCGAGAGTATACACTGAAGCTTTCTTT. This gives the protein CASTSRVYTEAFF.

This clonotype was detected only a few times. The rearrangement uses TRBV3-1 and TRBJ2-7; tentatively, D is TRBD1 (5 bases). CDR1 and CDR2 (germline): LGHDT, YNNKEL (reference sequence). V was cut by 4 bases and J by 1 base, with 14 bases left in between. The CDR3 is 15 residues long. The CDR3 DNA reads as TGTGCCAGCAGCCCAAAAGGGGTTTGGTCCTACGAGCAGTACTTC. This gives the protein CASSPKGVWSYEQYF.

The chain is built from TRBV10-3 and TRBJ2-7; 9 bases map to TRBD2. Germline CDR1 and CDR2: ENHRY and SYGVKD. The length of the CDR3 is 14 residues. The ends lost 11 bases at V and 5 bases at J; junction bases unmatched: 13. CDR3 DNA sequence: TGTGCCTCAAGACTAGCGGAGGGGTCCAACGAGCAGTACTTC. It codes for CASRLAEGSNEQYF.

The V call is TRBV29-1, the J call TRBJ1-2, with 8 nucleotides matching TRBD1. Germline CDR1 reads SQVTM; CDR2 reads ANQGSEA. This CDR3 has 12 residues. The V and J ends lost 5 bases and 4 bases, in that order; junction bases with no gene match: 3. The CDR3 DNA reads as TGCAGCGTTCCGACAGGGGTCTATGGCTACACCTTC. This encodes CSVPTGVYGYTF.

This clonotype was seen more than once but under ten times. The J gene is TRBJ1-1, the V gene TRBV7-2; 9 bases are a match to TRBD1. CDR3 length: 16 residues. The germline CDR1 and CDR2 sequences are SGHTA and FQGNSA. After removal of 2 bases from V and 1 base from J, the junction contained 5 bases not matched to a gene. The CDR3 loop reads CASSLRWDRANTEAFF. The CDR3 bases are TGTGCCAGCAGCTTAAGGTGGGACAGGGCGAACACTGAAGCTTTCTTT.

This clonotype appeared a few times. The rearrangement uses TRBV9 and TRBJ2-4, with no clear D. Germline V gives CDR1 SGDLS, CDR2 YYNGEE. The CDR3 consists of 13 residues. Trimming shortened V by 0 bases and J by 2 bases, and 3 bases separated the two germline ends. The chain's CDR3 is CASSVDTKNIQYF. CDR3 sequence (DNA): TGTGCCAGCAGCGTAGACACCAAAAACATTCAGTACTTC.

The V call is TRBV12-3 or TRBV12-4, the J call TRBJ2-3; 12 bases are a match to TRBD2. This CDR3 is 17 amino acids long. V gave up 2 bases and J gave up 4 bases; unmatched junction bases: 7. The CDR3 protein is CASSLPSGRAGADTQYF. The DNA for the CDR3 is TGTGCCAGCAGTTTACCTAGCGGGAGGGCCGGGGCAGATACGCAGTATTTT.

This clonotype was picked up a small number of times. The chain recombines TRBV13 with TRBJ2-1, with D tentatively TRBD1 (6 bases). This CDR3 spans 14 amino acids. V was pared by 4 bases and J by 5 bases, with 12 bases between. Germline CDR1 PRHDT, CDR2 FYEKMQ (reference sequence). This chain's CDR3 is CASSYTGLHNEQFF. The CDR3 coding sequence is TGTGCCAGCAGCTATACAGGGCTCCACAATGAGCAGTTCTTC.

This clonotype was counted between two and nine times. The chain recombines TRBV7-2 with TRBJ2-6; the D gene is possibly TRBD2 (6 bases). This CDR3 is built from 17 residues. The V and J ends lost 1 base and 4 bases respectively, with 14 bases between them. Germline V lookup: CDR1 SGHTA, CDR2 FQGNSA. The CDR3 spells CASSLDGGPYGANVLTF. The CDR3 nucleotides are TGTGCCAGCAGCTTAGACGGGGGACCTTACGGGGCCAACGTCCTGACTTTC.